This entry lists 18 T cell receptor beta chains sequenced from one sample in a study of CD8 T cells in Susac syndrome. An amount of RNA that ranged from about 0.45 to 1 ug was reverse transcribed with random hexamers. TCRdb independently ran MiXCR on the immunoSEQ multiplex PCR reads; one entry per CDR3 protein. The sample carries 230,000 or so distinct CDR3 sequences, about 95% recorded once. Sequenced material: CD4+ T cells from PBMCs. The source of these receptors is a human donor with multiple sclerosis.

The rearrangement joins TRBV29-1 to TRBJ1-2, with TRBD1 as a possible D gene (6 bases). V shed 6 bases and J shed 4 bases, with 18 bases lying between them. The germline V gene encodes CDR1 SQVTM and CDR2 ANQGSEA. The CDR3 totals 14 residues. The CDR3 nucleotides are TGCAGCGTCTGGGGGCTCAGTTCGGGCTATGGCTACACCTTC. Encoded protein: CSVWGLSSGYGYTF.

This clonotype showed up just once. J is TRBJ2-1 and V is TRBV14; TRBD2 is a possible D gene (6 bases). The germline V gene has CDR1 SGHDN and CDR2 FVKESK. V dropped 4 bases and J dropped 8 bases, with 15 bases sitting between them. The CDR3 runs 14 residues. CDR3: CASSLLGGPHEQFF. The CDR3 bases are TGTGCCAGCAGCCTTCTAGGAGGGCCCCATGAGCAGTTCTTC.

The chain recombines TRBV24-1 with TRBJ2-3; D gene unclear. V was shortened by 4 bases and J by 4 bases, with 11 bases between the two germline ends. CDR1 and CDR2 from the germline V gene are KGHDR and SFDVKD. This CDR3 contains 14 residues. The CDR3 spells CATSEGWQSDTQYF. In nucleotides, the CDR3 is TGTGCCACCAGTGAGGGGTGGCAGTCAGATACGCAGTATTTT.

The chain links TRBV30 to TRBJ2-1, with 9 bases aligning to TRBD1. The CDR3 contains 13 residues. V was pared by 4 bases and J by 9 bases, with 7 bases of the junction left unmatched. CDR1 is GTSNPN, CDR2 SVGIG, per germline (reference sequence). DNA for the CDR3: TGTGCCTGGAAACAGGGGGCTTCCCGTGAGCAGTTCTTC. Its translation is CAWKQGASREQFF.

The chain uses TRBV20-1 and TRBJ2-7, with D perhaps assigned TRBD1 or TRBD2 (6 bases each). This CDR3 has 13 residues. Germline assignment: CDR1 DFQATT and CDR2 SNEGSKA (reference sequence). The ends were cut back, 6 bases at V and 4 bases at J, with 16 bases in the middle. This CDR3 is CSAGYGGEYEQYF. The DNA of the CDR3 is TGCAGTGCCGGGTACGGGGGCGAGTACGAGCAGTACTTC.

The chain employs TRBV7-9 and TRBJ1-1; no clear D. The germline gives CDR1 SEHNR, CDR2 FQNEAQ (reference sequence). Trimming took 1 base from V and 1 from J, leaving 7 bases between them. The CDR3 spans 14 residues. The CDR3: CASSLGKQNTEAFF. The CDR3 DNA reads TGTGCCAGCAGCTTAGGGAAACAGAACACTGAAGCTTTCTTT. Full variable domain (outside the CDR3, taken from reference TRBV7-9 and TRBJ1-1): DTGVSQNPRHKITKRGQNVTFRCDPISEHNRLYWYRQTLGQGPEFLTYFQNEAQLEKSRLLSDRFSAERPKGSFSTLEIQRTEQGDSAMYLCASSLGKQNTEAFFGQGTRLTVV.

The J gene is TRBJ2-1, the V gene TRBV7-2, with TRBD2 as a possible D gene (6 bases). The CDR3 is 15 residues long. CDR1 is SGHTA, CDR2 FQGNSA, per germline. The V end lost 1 base, the J end lost 4 bases, and 11 bases lay between the germline ends. CDR3 sequence (DNA): TGTGCCAGCAGCTTAGATCGGGACTTTTACAATGAGCAGTTCTTC. Encoded protein: CASSLDRDFYNEQFF.

This chain connects TRBV9 to TRBJ2-1; 7 nucleotides line up with TRBD1. CDR3 length: 13 amino acids. With 2 bases clipped from V and 6 bases from J, the junction kept 2 bases outside the gene matches. Germline V gene data show CDR1 as SGDLS and CDR2 as YYNGEE. The CDR3 DNA sequence: TGTGCCAGCAGCGTCGGACAGGTCAATGAGCAGTTCTTC. Amino acids: CASSVGQVNEQFF.

This clonotype has a single count. The V gene is TRBV4-2, the J gene TRBJ1-5, with 7 bases that match TRBD1. This CDR3 is 15 amino acids long. Germline-derived CDR1 and CDR2 are LGHNA and YNFKEQ. The ends lost 4 bases at V and 4 bases at J; junction bases unmatched: 7. CDR3 DNA sequence: TGTGCCAGCAGCCCCCGGACAGGATTAAATCAGCCCCAGCATTTT. It translates to CASSPRTGLNQPQHF.

V usage is TRBV2 and J usage is TRBJ1-1; D is uncertain. This CDR3 comprises 15 residues. Deletions cut 9 bases from V and 7 bases from J, with 24 bases between. Germline assignment: CDR1 SNHLY and CDR2 FYNNEI. Here the CDR3 DNA reads TGTGCCAGTACCGGGAACAGCGGTCGGATAGGTGAAGCTTTCTTT. This gives the protein CASTGNSGRIGEAFF.

V and J are TRBV14 and TRBJ2-1; a possible D gene is TRBD1 (5 bases). Germline CDR1 is SGHDN and CDR2 is FVKESK. V was trimmed by 0 bases and J by 3 bases, leaving 12 bases between them. CDR3 length: 16 amino acids. Written as DNA, the CDR3 is TGTGCCAGCAGCCAAGATGGAGTAAGGGGCTACAATGAGCAGTTCTTC. This encodes CASSQDGVRGYNEQFF.

The chain carries TRBV30 and TRBJ2-1; 11 nucleotides agree with TRBD2. V lost 0 bases, J lost 0 bases, and 13 bases stayed unmatched. Per the germline V gene, CDR1 is GTSNPN and CDR2 is SVGIG (reference sequence). The CDR3 is made up of 20 amino acids. The CDR3 here is CAWSVLGTSGSLSSYNEQFF. In nucleotides, the CDR3 is TGTGCCTGGAGTGTACTGGGGACTAGCGGATCCTTAAGCTCCTACAATGAGCAGTTCTTC.

This chain uses TRBV6-6 with TRBJ2-7, with D perhaps assigned TRBD1 or TRBD2 (5 bases each). The CDR3 is made up of 15 amino acids. Germline V gives CDR1 MNHNY, CDR2 SVGAGI (reference sequence). The V end was cut by 4 bases, the J end by 2 bases, with 15 bases between. This CDR3 is CASSLGRSPAYEQYF. The CDR3 coding sequence is TGTGCCAGCAGTTTGGGACGGTCCCCGGCCTACGAGCAGTACTTC.

The V and J genes are TRBV7-6 and TRBJ2-7; D gene ambiguous. Trimming stripped 1 base from V and 1 base from J, with 8 bases between. This CDR3 is 14 amino acids long. Germline-derived CDR1 and CDR2 are SGHVS and FNYEAQ. CDR3 sequence: CASSLGPSSYEQYF. CDR3 nucleotide sequence: TGTGCCAGCAGCTTAGGCCCCAGTTCCTACGAGCAGTACTTC.

The chain is built from TRBV29-1 and TRBJ1-1; 10 nucleotides line up with TRBD1. V gave up 5 bases and J gave up 1 base; unmatched junction bases: 7. The CDR3 runs 15 residues. Germline V gene sequence: CDR1 SQVTM, CDR2 ANQGSEA. Written as DNA, the CDR3 is TGCAGCGTTAGACAGGGGGCACCTCGGAACACTGAAGCTTTCTTT. Translating it yields CSVRQGAPRNTEAFF.

The chain uses TRBV12-3 or TRBV12-4 and TRBJ2-1; 10 nucleotides line up with TRBD2. The junction had 1 base not matched to a gene; V was cut back by 1 base and J by 1 base. This CDR3 has 16 residues. CDR3 sequence (DNA): TGTGCCAGCAGTTTAGTACTAGCGGGGTCCTACAATGAGCAGTTCTTC. Its protein product is CASSLVLAGSYNEQFF.

The chain combines TRBV6-5 with TRBJ1-5; D gene unclear. Deletions cut 6 bases from V and 0 bases from J, with 12 bases between. Germline assignment: CDR1 MNHEY and CDR2 SVGAGI. The length of the CDR3 is 15 residues. The DNA of the CDR3 is TGTGCCAGCAGAACTACGGCGAATAGCAATCAGCCCCAGCATTTT. Translating gives CASRTTANSNQPQHF.

The chain couples TRBV12-3 or TRBV12-4 to TRBJ2-7; D unclear. The V end was cut by 0 bases, the J end by 5 bases, with 14 bases between. CDR3 length: 15 amino acids. The CDR3: CASSLALGTTDEQYF. CDR3 nucleotide sequence: TGTGCCAGCAGTTTAGCGCTCGGTACTACCGACGAGCAGTACTTC.